This T cell receptor (beta chain) was recorded in a study of T cell responses to AZD1222 COVID-19 vaccine. Study-wide background: Second doses that came at about 4 or about 12 weeks were put together. Study-wide findings and caveats: Reportedly, nearly half of unique spike TCRs recognized epitopes outside B.1.351/B.1.1.7 mutations. Distributed over spike, vaccine-associated CD4 TCRs predominated at 160-218 and 743-854. The donor cohort was predominantly white British with a female majority, and clonal diversity may have been underestimated.

CDR1 is SNHLY and CDR2 is FYNNEI in the germline V gene. The CDR3 runs to 16 residues. V gave up 7 bases and J gave up 0 bases; unmatched junction bases: 8. A note on this clone: What it binds is not known.

Data came from immunoSEQ multiplex PCR; TCRdb stores just in-frame clones and leaves some out. The sample records around 100,000 clones, 90% to 95% being singletons. Specimen: peripheral blood, collected on day 0 of AZD1222 vaccination. The receptor comes from an adult in good health. This chain connects TRBV2 to TRBJ1-3; 8 bases map to TRBD1. CDR3 region: CASKITGGSSGNTIYF. Written as DNA, the CDR3 is TGTGCCAGCAAGATTACAGGGGGTTCCTCTGGAAACACCATATATTTT.